A selection of T cell receptor beta chains follows, all from one sample in a study of blood T cell repertoires in COVID-19. Only in-frame clones appear in the TCRdb table, and some are missing; sequencing was by immunoSEQ multiplex PCR. Altogether 170,000 or so clones are present, around 90% being singletons, with the ten largest covering about 2.6%. Sequences were obtained from peripheral blood. Receptors were obtained from a man aged 40-49 years with active or convalescent COVID-19. CDR3s include the opening cysteine and the closing phenylalanine or tryptophan. Fields, in order: J gene, V gene, clone size, D gene, CDR3 protein, CDR3 DNA. The D gene is left open where the match is weak. Size tells how often a clone was seen (once, few, many) or the class of an expanded clone, and some rows leave it out.

TRBJ1-2	TRBV2	.	.	CASSEQGLVYGYTF	TGTGCCAGCAGTGAACAGGGGCTCGTCTATGGCTACACCTTC
TRBJ1-2	TRBV19	.	TRBD1	CASSMGRGLYGYTF	TGTGCCAGTAGTATGGGCAGGGGGCTCTATGGCTACACCTTC
TRBJ1-1	TRBV12-3/TRBV12-4	.	.	CASSLRENTEAFF	TGTGCCAGCAGTTTACGGGAGAACACTGAAGCTTTCTTT
TRBJ2-7	TRBV11-3	.	TRBD2	CASSPGGDEQYF	TGTGCCAGCAGCCCGGGGGGAGACGAGCAGTACTTC
TRBJ1-5	TRBV6-5	.	.	CASSLAYSNQPQHF	TGTGCCAGCAGCCTCGCCTATAGCAATCAGCCCCAGCATTTT
TRBJ1-2	TRBV2	.	.	CASSRHEGGYTF	TGTGCCAGCAGTAGGCATGAGGGAGGCTACACCTTC
TRBJ2-1	TRBV14	.	TRBD1	CASSRDRGSNEQFF	TGTGCCAGCAGCCGGGACAGGGGGAGCAATGAGCAGTTCTTC
TRBJ2-1	TRBV30	.	.	CAWALTGGPYNEQFF	TGTGCCTGGGCCCTGACCGGGGGACCCTACAATGAGCAGTTCTTC
TRBJ1-2	TRBV9	.	.	CASSVDQNYGYTF	TGTGCCAGCAGCGTAGATCAGAACTATGGCTACACCTTC
TRBJ2-3	TRBV3-1/TRBV3-2	.	.	CASSQDGGLSDTQYF	TGTGCCAGCAGCCAAGATGGCGGTCTATCAGATACGCAGTATTTT
TRBJ1-1	TRBV5-5	.	.	CASSLSQGNTEAFF	TGTGCCAGCAGCTTGAGCCAGGGGAACACTGAAGCTTTCTTT
TRBJ2-2	TRBV10-1	.	TRBD2	CASSPGTSGATGELFF	TGCGCCAGCAGCCCTGGGACTAGCGGCGCGACCGGGGAGCTGTTTTTT
TRBJ2-1	TRBV4-1	.	TRBD1	CASSQAKTGENEQFF	TGCGCCAGCAGCCAAGCAAAGACAGGGGAGAATGAGCAGTTCTTC
TRBJ1-3	TRBV7-6	.	TRBD1	CASSAGTGHGNTIYF	TGTGCCAGCAGCGCAGGGACAGGCCATGGAAACACCATATATTTT
TRBJ1-4	TRBV4-2	.	.	CASSGQSTTTNEKLFF	TGTGCCAGCAGCGGACAGAGTACCACAACTAATGAAAAACTGTTTTTT
TRBJ2-1	TRBV10-3	.	.	CAISEKGAWRGATNEQFF	TGTGCCATCAGTGAGAAGGGGGCTTGGCGGGGGGCGACCAATGAGCAGTTCTTC
TRBJ2-3	TRBV15	.	TRBD1	CATSRGQGLSTDTQYF	TGTGCCACCAGCAGGGGACAGGGATTGAGCACAGATACGCAGTATTTT
TRBJ2-1	TRBV24-1	.	.	CATSDPQGFVPGFF	TGTGCCACCAGTGACCCGCAGGGGTTTGTCCCCGGGTTCTTC
TRBJ1-3	TRBV30	few	.	CASTRTAQITSGNTIYF	TGTGCCAGCACCCGGACTGCCCAAATTACCTCTGGAAACACCATATATTTT
TRBJ2-1	TRBV19	.	.	CASSLTGEQFF	TGTGCCAGTAGTTTGACAGGTGAGCAGTTCTTC
TRBJ1-2	TRBV5-1	.	TRBD1	CASSGQGGSSYTF	TGCGCCAGCAGCGGACAGGGGGGGTCGAGCTACACCTTC
TRBJ2-2	TRBV10-2	.	TRBD1	CASSDTGAGELFF	TGCGCCAGCAGTGATACAGGGGCCGGGGAGCTGTTTTTT
TRBJ2-2	TRBV4-1	.	.	CASSQYRRQGTANTGELFF	TGCGCCAGCAGCCAATACCGCAGGCAAGGCACTGCGAACACCGGGGAGCTGTTTTTT
TRBJ2-5	TRBV4-1	.	.	CASTPPAMTQYF	TGCGCCAGTACGCCCCCCGCTATGACCCAGTACTTC
TRBJ2-7	TRBV30	.	.	CAWQRSYEQYF	TGTGCCTGGCAGAGGTCCTACGAGCAGTACTTC
TRBJ1-5	TRBV5-6	.	.	CASSRRAQPQHF	TGTGCCAGCAGCCGGAGGGCTCAGCCCCAGCATTTT
TRBJ2-1	TRBV11-3	once	TRBD2	CASSIGASGGNEQFF	TGTGCCAGCAGTATCGGGGCTAGCGGGGGTAATGAGCAGTTCTTC
TRBJ1-5	TRBV25-1	once	.	CASSDNRAGNQPQHF	TGTGCCAGCAGTGATAACAGAGCAGGCAATCAGCCCCAGCATTTT
TRBJ2-4	TRBV5-6	.	TRBD1	CASSNRDRLNIQYF	TGTGCCAGCAGCAACCGGGACAGATTAAACATTCAGTACTTC
TRBJ2-1	TRBV12-3/TRBV12-4	.	.	CASKLREDNEQFF	TGTGCCAGCAAACTCAGGGAAGACAATGAGCAGTTCTTC
TRBJ2-2	TRBV11-2	few	.	CASSPRLLSFPGELFF	TGTGCCAGCAGCCCTCGACTATTATCCTTTCCCGGGGAGCTGTTTTTT
TRBJ2-5	TRBV11-2	.	TRBD2	CASNSGGRGETQYF	TGTGCCAGCAATAGCGGGGGGCGGGGAGAGACCCAGTACTTC
TRBJ2-4	TRBV3-1/TRBV3-2	.	TRBD2	CASSALAGVGDIQYF	TGTGCCAGCAGCGCCTTAGCGGGGGTTGGGGACATTCAGTACTTC
TRBJ2-7	TRBV6-5	once	TRBD2	CASSPERGAAYEQYF	TGTGCCAGCAGTCCGGAGCGGGGGGCAGCCTACGAGCAGTACTTC
TRBJ2-1	TRBV4-1	.	TRBD2	CASSQGPRGSSYNEQFF	TGCGCCAGCAGCCAAGGTCCGCGGGGGAGCTCCTACAATGAGCAGTTCTTC
TRBJ1-2	TRBV3-1/TRBV3-2	.	TRBD1	CASSQVRQGEYGYTF	TGTGCCAGCAGCCAAGTTAGACAGGGGGAATATGGCTACACCTTC
TRBJ1-1	TRBV11-2	.	.	CASSLMWEGRAEAFF	TGTGCCAGCAGCTTAATGTGGGAGGGAAGGGCTGAAGCTTTCTTT
TRBJ1-5	TRBV18	.	.	CASSPPGGAAQPQHF	TGTGCCAGCTCACCCCCCGGGGGGGCGGCTCAGCCCCAGCATTTT
TRBJ2-4	TRBV11-2	.	TRBD2	CASSPRYRSSSGKNIQYF	TGTGCCAGCAGCCCCCGGTATCGGAGCTCTAGCGGCAAAAACATTCAGTACTTC
TRBJ2-5	TRBV27	.	.	CASSLVGGSRGGETQYF	TGTGCCAGCAGTTTGGTTGGCGGGTCCAGGGGAGGGGAGACCCAGTACTTC
TRBJ1-2	TRBV7-6	.	.	CASSLVSFGVTKYGYTF	TGTGCCAGCAGCTTAGTATCCTTCGGGGTGACTAAGTATGGCTACACCTTC
TRBJ2-5	TRBV28	once	TRBD2	CASSPLAGKETQYF	TGTGCCAGCAGTCCACTAGCGGGGAAAGAGACCCAGTACTTC
TRBJ2-1	TRBV19	.	.	CASSMGGDNEQFF	TGTGCCAGTAGTATGGGGGGAGACAATGAGCAGTTCTTC
TRBJ2-7	TRBV30	.	TRBD1	CAWSVLTGGFEQYF	TGTGCCTGGAGTGTATTGACAGGGGGCTTCGAGCAGTACTTC
TRBJ2-4	TRBV5-6	.	TRBD2	CASSLALYSGGGDERQYF	TGTGCCAGCAGCTTGGCCCTCTATAGCGGGGGCGGTGATGAGCGTCAGTACTTC
TRBJ1-5	TRBV12-5	.	.	CASGLVINRLSSQPQHF	TGTGCTAGTGGTTTGGTAATAAATAGACTGTCGAGTCAGCCCCAGCATTTT
TRBJ1-1	TRBV5-1	.	.	CASSYRTDDPEAFF	TGCGCCAGCAGCTACCGGACAGACGATCCTGAAGCTTTCTTT
TRBJ1-1	TRBV29-1	.	.	CSVDQFGQGAFF	TGCAGCGTTGACCAGTTCGGGCAGGGAGCTTTCTTT
TRBJ2-7	TRBV6-5	.	.	CASNRLSSYEQYF	TGTGCCAGCAACCGACTTAGCTCCTACGAGCAGTACTTC
TRBJ1-5	TRBV6-5	once	.	CASMQGRVNQPQHF	TGTGCCAGCATGCAGGGGCGGGTCAATCAGCCCCAGCATTTT
TRBJ2-5	TRBV7-9	.	TRBD1	CASSRGTGRVETQYF	TGTGCCAGCAGCAGGGGGACAGGGAGGGTAGAGACCCAGTACTTC
TRBJ1-6	TRBV28	.	.	CASRTQQGYPYNSPLHF	TGTGCCAGCCGAACGCAACAGGGCTACCCTTATAATTCACCCCTCCACTTT